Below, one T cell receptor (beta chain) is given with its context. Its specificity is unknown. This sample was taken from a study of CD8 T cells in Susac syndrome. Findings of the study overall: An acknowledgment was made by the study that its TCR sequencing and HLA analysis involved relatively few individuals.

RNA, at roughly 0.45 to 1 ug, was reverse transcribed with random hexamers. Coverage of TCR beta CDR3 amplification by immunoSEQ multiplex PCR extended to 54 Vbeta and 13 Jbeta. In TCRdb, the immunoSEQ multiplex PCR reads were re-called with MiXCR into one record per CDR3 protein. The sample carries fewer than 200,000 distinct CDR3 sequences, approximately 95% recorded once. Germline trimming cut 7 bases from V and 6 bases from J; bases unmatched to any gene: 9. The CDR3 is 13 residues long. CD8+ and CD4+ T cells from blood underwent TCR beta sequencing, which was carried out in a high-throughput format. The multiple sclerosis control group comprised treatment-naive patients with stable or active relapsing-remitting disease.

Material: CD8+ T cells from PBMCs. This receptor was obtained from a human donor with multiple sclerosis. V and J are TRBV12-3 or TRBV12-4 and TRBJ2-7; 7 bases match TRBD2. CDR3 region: CASNWGGRREQYF. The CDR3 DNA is TGTGCCAGCAACTGGGGGGGTCGTCGCGAGCAGTACTTC.